The clone carrying this T cell receptor (beta chain) has only one observation. Germline assignment: CDR1 GTSNPN and CDR2 SVGIG (reference sequence). The J segment lost 1 base and the V segment lost 7 bases, leaving 3 bases of the junction unmatched. This CDR3 comprises 12 residues. In the original processing: Amplification of reference gene primers provided the estimated nucleated cell counts. Assay: immunoSEQ multiplex PCR; the TCRdb copy retains only in-frame clones and omits some. From that table come the V and J calls and clone size; the DNA was used to work out D and trimming. The sample lists 300,000 or so clones, roughly 92% occurring once. Seattle's cohort entered during active infection and was followed longitudinally. The record originates from a study of blood T cell repertoires in COVID-19. Overall study: Material from acute and convalescent COVID-19 was sourced from the United States, Italy and Spain. Nucleic acid was either cDNA or gDNA, and it came from T cells, B-cell-depleted T cells, or PBMCs.

The sample consisted of peripheral blood. The gene calls are TRBV30 and TRBJ1-1, with 7 nucleotides matching TRBD1. This receptor was obtained from a woman aged 25-40 years with COVID-19, enrolled during active disease. CDR3 in DNA: TGTGCCTCGCACAGGGGGAACACTGAAGCTTTCTTT. Its protein is CASHRGNTEAFF.